One sample yielded the 31 T cell receptor beta chains listed below, sequenced in a study of blood T cell repertoires in COVID-19. Produced via immunoSEQ multiplex PCR; TCRdb's table is partial and in-frame only. Here the sample spans 250,000 or so clones, approximately 88% being singletons. Sample: PBMCs or T cells enriched from blood (not recorded which). All receptors derive from a woman younger than 45 with acute COVID-19.

The chain joins TRBV18 to TRBJ2-5, with no clear D. This CDR3 spans 13 amino acids. The ends were cut back, 2 bases at V and 2 bases at J, with 6 bases in the middle. Germline CDR1 and CDR2: KGHSH and LQKENI. The CDR3 DNA reads as TGTGCCAGCTCACCAGCTAGACAAGAGACCCAGTACTTC. Protein: CASSPARQETQYF. Full variable domain (remainder filled in from reference TRBV18 and TRBJ2-5): NAGVMQNPRHLVRRRGQEARLRCSPMKGHSHVYWYRQLPEEGLKFMVYLQKENIIDESGMPKERFSAEFPKEGPSILRIQQVVRGDSAAYFCASSPARQETQYFGPGTRLLVL.

On this clone itself: This same CDR3 is encoded by further DNA sequences in the sample. V usage is TRBV6-1 and J usage is TRBJ2-7, with 10 bases identical to TRBD1. The CDR3 sequence is 15 residues long. The J segment lost 2 bases and the V segment lost 1 base, leaving 2 bases of the junction unmatched. Germline V gene sequence: CDR1 MNHNS, CDR2 SASEGT. The DNA of the CDR3 is TGTGCCAGCAGTGAAGGGACAGGGGGTACCTACGAGCAGTACTTC. Translation: CASSEGTGGTYEQYF.

The V gene is TRBV12-3 or TRBV12-4, the J gene TRBJ1-1; tentatively, D is TRBD1 (6 bases). The CDR3 is 13 residues long. With 3 bases removed from V and 7 bases from J, the gap between germline ends came to 12 bases. The CDR3 sequence: CASSLSWGLEAFF. CDR3 sequence (DNA): TGTGCCAGCAGTTTGTCATGGGGGCTTGAAGCTTTCTTT.

This sequence joins TRBV6-5 and TRBJ1-2; 11 bases match TRBD1. The CDR3 sequence is 15 residues long. Germline assignment: CDR1 MNHEY and CDR2 SVGAGI. The junction had 7 bases not matched to a gene; V was cut back by 8 bases and J by 2 bases. In DNA form, the CDR3 reads TGTGCCAGCCAACCCGGACAGGGGGCAAACTATGGCTACACCTTC. It specifies CASQPGQGANYGYTF.

Of note for this clone: This sample also contains other DNA sequences that code for the same CDR3. V and J are TRBV5-1 and TRBJ2-1, with 11 bases matching TRBD2. The length of the CDR3 is 15 residues. Germline-derived CDR1 and CDR2 are SGHRS and YFSETQ. Unmatched junction bases numbered 5, after V lost 4 bases and J lost 5 bases. Here the CDR3 reads CASSLGLAGDNEQFF. CDR3 DNA sequence: TGCGCCAGCAGCCTCGGACTAGCGGGTGACAATGAGCAGTTCTTC.

The chain recombines TRBV30 with TRBJ1-3; the D is unclear. The CDR3 runs 15 residues. Germline values: CDR1 GTSNPN, CDR2 SVGIG (reference sequence). Deletions cut 2 bases from V and 2 bases from J, with 13 bases between. CDR3 sequence (DNA): TGTGCCTGGAGTAGCGGGAAACGCCCTGGAAACACCATATATTTT. Amino acid sequence: CAWSSGKRPGNTIYF. Using reference TRBV30 and TRBJ1-3 for the parts outside the CDR3, the full variable domain is SQTIHQWPATLVQPVGSPLSLECTVEGTSNPNLYWYRQAAGRGLQLLFYSVGIGQISSEVPQNLSASRPQDRQFILSSKKLLLSDSGFYLCAWSSGKRPGNTIYFGEGSWLTVV.

The chain couples TRBV19 to TRBJ1-2, with 10 bases lining up with TRBD1. Trimming cost V 6 bases and J 4 bases; bases outside gene matches: 5. The CDR3 covers 14 residues. The V gene's germline CDR1 is LNHDA and CDR2 SQIVND (reference sequence). The CDR3 DNA sequence: TGTGCCAGTAGCCCGGGACAGGGGTTCTATGGCTACACCTTC. Amino acid sequence: CASSPGQGFYGYTF.

This sequence joins TRBV4-3 and TRBJ2-1; D is unresolved. Trimming left V 1 base short and J 10 bases short, with 20 bases between. CDR1 LGHNA and CDR2 YSLEER come from the germline V gene. The CDR3 consists of 16 residues. The CDR3: CASSQGGLASLSEQFF. The CDR3 DNA follows: TGCGCCAGCAGCCAAGGAGGATTGGCCTCCCTTTCCGAGCAGTTCTTC.

The chain links TRBV4-3 to TRBJ1-1, with D maybe TRBD1 (6 bases). The V end was cut by 4 bases, the J end by 2 bases, with 11 bases between. Germline V gene sequence: CDR1 LGHNA, CDR2 YSLEER. The CDR3 covers 14 residues. The CDR3 DNA is TGCGCCAGCAGCCCCGACAGGTTTAACACTGAAGCTTTCTTT. Its protein product is CASSPDRFNTEAFF.

The CDR3 is CASSIGQERWGYTF. Here the CDR3 DNA reads TGTGCCAGTAGTATTGGACAGGAACGGTGGGGCTACACCTTC. This rearrangement joins TRBV19 to TRBJ1-2; TRBD1 matches 7 bases. The CDR3 is 14 residues long. With V trimmed by 3 bases and J by 8 bases, 9 bases remained unmatched. Germline values: CDR1 LNHDA, CDR2 SQIVND (reference sequence).

This chain connects TRBV2 to TRBJ2-2; possible D gene TRBD2, 9 bases. V gave up 6 bases and J gave up 2 bases, with 16 bases separating them. Germline V lookup: CDR1 SNHLY, CDR2 FYNNEI. This CDR3 is 16 amino acids long. The DNA for the CDR3 is TGTGCCAGCAGAAGGACAGGGACTAGCAACACCGGGGAGCTGTTTTTT. Residues: CASRRTGTSNTGELFF. Variable domain in full (rest from reference TRBV2 and TRBJ2-2): EPEVTQTPSHQVTQMGQEVILRCVPISNHLYFYWYRQILGQKVEFLVSFYNNEISEKSEIFDDQFSVERPDGSNFTLKIRSTKLEDSAMYFCASRRTGTSNTGELFFGEGSRLTVL.

This sequence joins TRBV9 and TRBJ2-2; D possibly corresponds to TRBD2 (6 bases). Germline CDR1 reads SGDLS; CDR2 reads YYNGEE. V was cut by 1 base and J by 4 bases, with 20 bases left in between. This CDR3 is 18 amino acids long. CDR3 amino acids: CASSVRIDGGASTGELFF. DNA for the CDR3: TGTGCCAGCAGCGTAAGGATCGATGGCGGGGCATCCACCGGGGAGCTGTTTTTT.

This clone was seen a handful of times. This chain uses TRBV4-1 with TRBJ1-4; TRBD1 matches at 10 bases. The V gene's germline CDR1 is MGHRA and CDR2 YSYEKL. The CDR3 has 15 amino acids. V was clipped by 6 bases and J by 1 base; unmatched bases: 2. DNA for the CDR3: TGCGCCAGCAGGGGACAGGGGATAACTAATGAAAAACTGTTTTTT. Protein sequence: CASRGQGITNEKLFF.

The chain joins TRBV28 to TRBJ2-3, with 9 bases that match TRBD1. Germline V lookup: CDR1 MDHEN, CDR2 SYDVKM. The junction had 11 bases not matched to a gene; V was cut back by 5 bases and J by 2 bases. The length of the CDR3 is 17 residues. CDR3 protein: CASSPLTGTGNTDTQYF. The CDR3 DNA sequence: TGTGCCAGCAGTCCCTTAACCGGGACAGGGAACACAGATACGCAGTATTTT. The variable domain in full, completed from reference TRBV28 and TRBJ2-3, reads DVKVTQSSRYLVKRTGEKVFLECVQDMDHENMFWYRQDPGLGLRLIYFSYDVKMKEKGDIPEGYSVSREKKERFSLILESASTNQTSMYLCASSPLTGTGNTDTQYFGPGTRLTVL.

The chain employs TRBV11-2 and TRBJ2-1; 10 positions match TRBD2. CDR1 SGHAT and CDR2 FQNNGV come from the germline V gene. V lost 1 base, J lost 6 bases, and 6 bases stayed unmatched. The CDR3 is 16 residues long. The CDR3 here is CASSLAPAGGSNEQFF. As DNA, the CDR3 is TGTGCCAGCAGCTTAGCCCCAGCGGGGGGGTCCAATGAGCAGTTCTTC.

The genes are TRBV29-1 and TRBJ1-2; D remains ambiguous. Looked up from germline, CDR1 is SQVTM and CDR2 is ANQGSEA. Trimming took off 6 bases at V and 1 base at J, with 15 bases between the two ends. This CDR3 is 14 amino acids long. The CDR3 region has the DNA TGCAGCGTCCTGCTGGGTGAGGATAACTATGGCTACACCTTC. Amino acid sequence: CSVLLGEDNYGYTF.

This clone was detected only a few times. The CDR3 coding sequence is TGTGCCACCAGTGATTGTGGGACAGGGGGCAACTATGGCTACACCTTC. Amino acid sequence: CATSDCGTGGNYGYTF. The chain uses TRBV24-1 and TRBJ1-2; TRBD1 matches at 12 bases. There are 16 residues in the CDR3. Trimming removed 2 bases from V and 2 bases from J; junction bases left unmatched: 2. The germline CDR1 and CDR2 sequences are KGHDR and SFDVKD.

There are a few counts of this clone. The chain couples TRBV6-5 to TRBJ1-6; D possibly corresponds to TRBD1 (5 bases). The CDR3 is made up of 15 amino acids. Trimming removed 2 bases at V and 10 bases at J, with 15 bases between. Germline CDR1 reads MNHEY; CDR2 reads SVGAGI. The CDR3: CASSYSAGIGSPLHF. The DNA of the CDR3 is TGTGCCAGCAGTTACAGTGCAGGGATCGGATCACCCCTCCACTTT.

V is TRBV5-5 and J is TRBJ2-2, with D perhaps TRBD2 (5 bases). The CDR3 sequence is 16 residues long. Trimming removed 5 bases from V and 0 bases from J, with 14 bases in between. Germline CDR1 and CDR2: SGHKS and YYEKEE (reference sequence). CDR3 protein: CASSPARGANTGELFF. The CDR3 DNA reads TGTGCCAGCAGTCCAGCCCGGGGTGCGAACACCGGGGAGCTGTTTTTT.

This sequence joins TRBV27 and TRBJ2-2; D not certain. This CDR3 has 13 amino acids. V was pared by 3 bases and J by 2 bases, with 4 bases between. In germline, CDR1 is MNHEY, CDR2 SMNVEV (reference sequence). CDR3 sequence reads: CASSLGNTGELFF. The CDR3 nucleotides are TGTGCCAGCAGTTTGGGCAACACCGGGGAGCTGTTTTTT.

The J gene is TRBJ2-3, the V gene TRBV18; D uncertain. Germline lookup yields CDR1 KGHSH and CDR2 LQKENI. Trimming cost V 6 bases and J 0 bases, with 4 bases left between them. The CDR3 is made up of 12 amino acids. The CDR3 DNA reads TGTGCCAGCTCCGTCAGCACAGATACGCAGTATTTT. Its translation: CASSVSTDTQYF.

J is TRBJ1-5 and V is TRBV21-1. TRBV21-1 is noted as a pseudogene. CDR3 length: 18 residues. The CDR3 sequence: CASSKALADFYSNQPQHF. CDR3 in DNA: TGTGCCAGCAGCAAAGCGCTAGCGGACTTCTATAGCAATCAGCCCCAGCATTTT.

A single count supports this clone. V is TRBV10-2 and J is TRBJ1-2; tentatively, D is TRBD1 (5 bases). Between the trimmed V and J ends, which lost 7 bases and 3 bases, there was a span of 12 bases. The CDR3 runs to 13 residues. The germline V gene has CDR1 WSHSY and CDR2 SAAADI. In DNA form, the CDR3 reads TGCGCCAGCACTAAGACAGAATACTATGGCTACACCTTC. This sequence encodes CASTKTEYYGYTF.

The chain has TRBV2 and TRBJ2-7; 9 bases align to TRBD1. Germline V gene sequence: CDR1 SNHLY, CDR2 FYNNEI. This CDR3 is 15 amino acids long. Losses at the gene ends were 6 bases for V and 4 bases for J; bases not matched to a gene: 10. The CDR3 protein is CASSSGRDRAYEQYF. The CDR3 DNA reads TGTGCCAGCAGCTCGGGGAGGGACAGGGCTTACGAGCAGTACTTC.

The chain links TRBV21-1 to TRBJ1-5; TRBD1 reflects the table's D call only, with no check against the DNA. TRBV21-1 corresponds to a pseudogene. The CDR3 contains 12 residues. The DNA of the CDR3 is TGTGCCACGCAGGGGTTCAGTCAGCCCCAGCATTTT. As protein: CATQGFSQPQHF.

V gene TRBV7-8 combines with J gene TRBJ2-4, with 7 bases fitting TRBD1. V was pared by 5 bases and J by 0 bases, with 13 bases of the junction left unmatched. The CDR3 contains 18 residues. From germline, CDR1 is SGHVS and CDR2 FQNEAQ. The CDR3 is CASSLSLQGVLAKNIQYF. The CDR3 DNA is TGTGCCAGCAGCCTCTCCCTCCAGGGGGTTCTAGCCAAAAACATTCAGTACTTC.

The CDR3 loop is CASSQGTALIEQFF. For the CDR3, the DNA is TGCGCCAGCAGCCAAGGGACAGCTCTGATTGAGCAGTTCTTC. The chain combines TRBV4-3 with TRBJ2-1; D perhaps matches TRBD1 (6 bases). Germline CDR1 and CDR2: LGHNA and YSLEER. The CDR3 has 14 amino acids. V was shortened by 1 base and J by 9 bases, with 13 bases between the two germline ends.

This chain joins TRBV7-2 and TRBJ1-4; tentatively, D is TRBD1 (5 bases). V was pared by 1 base and J by 5 bases, with 11 bases between. CDR3 length: 15 amino acids. The germline V gene has CDR1 SGHTA and CDR2 FQGNSA. This CDR3 reads CASSLVWGGNEKLFF. The CDR3 region has the DNA TGTGCCAGCAGCTTAGTGTGGGGGGGGAATGAAAAACTGTTTTTT.

The chain couples TRBV7-9 to TRBJ1-2; D is undetermined. The CDR3 is 11 amino acids. V was trimmed by 3 bases and J by 7 bases, leaving 6 bases between them. The germline V gene encodes CDR1 SEHNR and CDR2 FQNEAQ (reference sequence). CDR3 coding DNA: TGTGCCAGCAGCTTGAGGGTTGGCTACACCTTC. This encodes CASSLRVGYTF. Complete variable domain (other parts from reference TRBV7-9 and TRBJ1-2): DTGVSQNPRHKITKRGQNVTFRCDPISEHNRLYWYRQTLGQGPEFLTYFQNEAQLEKSRLLSDRFSAERPKGSFSTLEIQRTEQGDSAMYLCASSLRVGYTFGSGTRLTVV.

The rearrangement uses TRBV2 and TRBJ1-2; TRBD1 matches at 8 bases. This CDR3 has 14 amino acids. Germline CDR1 and CDR2: SNHLY and FYNNEI. The ends lost 6 bases at V and 4 bases at J; junction bases unmatched: 7. CDR3 in DNA: TGTGCCAGCAGGCAGGGGGCAAGTAGCTATGGCTACACCTTC. Its protein product is CASRQGASSYGYTF.

The J gene is TRBJ1-1, the V gene TRBV5-1; 7 nucleotides align to TRBD1. CDR1 and CDR2 from the germline V gene are SGHRS and YFSETQ. With 5 bases clipped from V and 4 bases from J, the junction kept 20 bases outside the gene matches. The CDR3 spans 18 residues. The CDR3 loop is CASSDPTPQGEGSTEAFF. CDR3 DNA: TGCGCCAGCAGTGACCCCACCCCCCAGGGGGAAGGGTCCACTGAAGCTTTCTTT.